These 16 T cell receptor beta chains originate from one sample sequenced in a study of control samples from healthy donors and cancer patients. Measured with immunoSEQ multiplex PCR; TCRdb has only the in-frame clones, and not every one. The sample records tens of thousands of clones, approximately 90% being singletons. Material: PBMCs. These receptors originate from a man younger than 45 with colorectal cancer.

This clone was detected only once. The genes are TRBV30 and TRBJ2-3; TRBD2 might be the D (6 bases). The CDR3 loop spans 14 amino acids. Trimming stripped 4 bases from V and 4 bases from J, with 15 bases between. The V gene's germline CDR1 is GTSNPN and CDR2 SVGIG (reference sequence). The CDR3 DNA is TGTGCCTGGAATGGCGGGGTGACATCAGATACGCAGTATTTT. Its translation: CAWNGGVTSDTQYF.

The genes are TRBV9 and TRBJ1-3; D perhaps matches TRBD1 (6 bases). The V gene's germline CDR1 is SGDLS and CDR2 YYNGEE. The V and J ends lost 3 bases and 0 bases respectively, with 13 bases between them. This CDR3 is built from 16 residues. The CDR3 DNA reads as TGTGCCAGCAGCGGAGGGGGGACACTCTCTGGAAACACCATATATTTT. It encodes CASSGGGTLSGNTIYF.

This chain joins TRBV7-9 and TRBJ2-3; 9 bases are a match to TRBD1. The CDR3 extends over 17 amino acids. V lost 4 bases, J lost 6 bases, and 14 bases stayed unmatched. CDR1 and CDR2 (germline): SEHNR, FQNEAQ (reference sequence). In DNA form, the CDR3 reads TGTGCCAGCAGCTCGACCCGAACAGGGGGCGAATCCGATACGCAGTATTTT. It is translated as CASSSTRTGGESDTQYF.

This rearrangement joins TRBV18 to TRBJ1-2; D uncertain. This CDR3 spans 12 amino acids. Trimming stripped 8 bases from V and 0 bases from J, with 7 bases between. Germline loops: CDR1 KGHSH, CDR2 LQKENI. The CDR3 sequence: CASEGANYGYTF. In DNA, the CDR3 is TGTGCCAGCGAGGGAGCTAACTATGGCTACACCTTC. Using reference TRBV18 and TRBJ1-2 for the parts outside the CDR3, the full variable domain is NAGVMQNPRHLVRRRGQEARLRCSPMKGHSHVYWYRQLPEEGLKFMVYLQKENIIDESGMPKERFSAEFPKEGPSILRIQQVVRGDSAAYFCASEGANYGYTFGSGTRLTVV.

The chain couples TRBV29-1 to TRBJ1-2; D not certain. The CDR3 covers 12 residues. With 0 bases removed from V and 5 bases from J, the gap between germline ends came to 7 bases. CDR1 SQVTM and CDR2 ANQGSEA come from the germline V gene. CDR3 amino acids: CSVEDALYGYTF. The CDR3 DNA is TGCAGCGTTGAAGACGCGTTATATGGCTACACCTTC. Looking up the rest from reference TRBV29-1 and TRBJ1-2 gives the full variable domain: SAVISQKPSRDICQRGTSLTIQCQVDSQVTMMFWYRQQPGQSLTLIATANQGSEATYESGFVIDKFPISRPNLTFSTLTVSNMSPEDSSIYLCSVEDALYGYTFGSGTRLTVV.

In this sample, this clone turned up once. The CDR3 region has the DNA TGCGCCAGCAGCTTGGGGCAACCTGAAGGTACGCAGTATTTT. It encodes CASSLGQPEGTQYF. V is TRBV5-1 and J is TRBJ2-3; D call uncertain. Between the trimmed V and J ends, which lost 0 bases and 8 bases, there was a span of 13 bases. The germline gives CDR1 SGHRS, CDR2 YFSETQ. The CDR3 consists of 14 residues.

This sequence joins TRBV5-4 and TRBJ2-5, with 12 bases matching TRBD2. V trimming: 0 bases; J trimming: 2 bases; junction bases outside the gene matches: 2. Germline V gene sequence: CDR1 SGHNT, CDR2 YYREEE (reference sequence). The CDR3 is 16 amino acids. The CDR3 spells CASSLGLAGDQETQYF. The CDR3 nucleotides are TGTGCCAGCAGCTTGGGACTAGCGGGAGATCAAGAGACCCAGTACTTC.

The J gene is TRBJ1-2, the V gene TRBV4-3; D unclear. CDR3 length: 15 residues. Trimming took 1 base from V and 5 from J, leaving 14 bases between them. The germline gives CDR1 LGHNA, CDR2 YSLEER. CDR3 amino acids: CASSQGRTALYGYTF. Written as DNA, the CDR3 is TGCGCCAGCAGCCAAGGGAGAACAGCCCTGTATGGCTACACCTTC.

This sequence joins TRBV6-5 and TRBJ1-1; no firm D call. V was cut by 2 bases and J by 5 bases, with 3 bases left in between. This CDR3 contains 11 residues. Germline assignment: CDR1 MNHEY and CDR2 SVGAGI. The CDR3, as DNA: TGTGCCAGCAGTTACCGGACTGAAGCTTTCTTT. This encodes CASSYRTEAFF.

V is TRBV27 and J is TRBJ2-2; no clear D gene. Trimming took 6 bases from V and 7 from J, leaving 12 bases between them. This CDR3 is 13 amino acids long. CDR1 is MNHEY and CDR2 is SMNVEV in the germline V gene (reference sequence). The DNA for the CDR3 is TGTGCCAGCAGCCTTTTCCCAGGCGGGGAGCTGTTTTTT. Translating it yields CASSLFPGGELFF.

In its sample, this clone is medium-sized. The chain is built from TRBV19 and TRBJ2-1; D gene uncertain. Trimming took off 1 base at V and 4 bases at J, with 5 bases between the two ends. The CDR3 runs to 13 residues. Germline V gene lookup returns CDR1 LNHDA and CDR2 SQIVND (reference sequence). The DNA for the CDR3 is TGTGCCAGTAGTATAGCTCTGTACAATGAGCAGTTCTTC. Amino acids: CASSIALYNEQFF. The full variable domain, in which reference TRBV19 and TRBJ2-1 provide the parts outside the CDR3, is DGGITQSPKYLFRKEGQNVTLSCEQNLNHDAMYWYRQDPGQGLRLIYYSQIVNDFQKGDIAEGYSVSREKKESFPLTVTSAQKNPTAFYLCASSIALYNEQFFGPGTRLTVL.

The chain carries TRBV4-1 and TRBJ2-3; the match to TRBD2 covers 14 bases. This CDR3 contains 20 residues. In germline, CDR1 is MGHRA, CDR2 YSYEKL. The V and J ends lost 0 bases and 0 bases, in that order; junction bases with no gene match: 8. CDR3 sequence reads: CASSQELGLAGGLSTDTQYF. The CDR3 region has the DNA TGCGCCAGCAGCCAAGAATTAGGACTAGCGGGGGGTCTTAGCACAGATACGCAGTATTTT.

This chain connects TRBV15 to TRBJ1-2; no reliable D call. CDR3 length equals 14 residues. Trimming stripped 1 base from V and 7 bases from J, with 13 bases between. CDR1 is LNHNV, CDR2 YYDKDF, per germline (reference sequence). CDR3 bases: TGTGCCACCAGCAGAGCCTGGGCCGAAGGTGGCTACACCTTC. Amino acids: CATSRAWAEGGYTF.

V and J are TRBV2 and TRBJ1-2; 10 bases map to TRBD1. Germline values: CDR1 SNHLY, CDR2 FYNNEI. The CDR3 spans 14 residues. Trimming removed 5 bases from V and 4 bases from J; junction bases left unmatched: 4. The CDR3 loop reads CASSNRTGGYGYTF. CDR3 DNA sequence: TGTGCCAGCAGTAATAGGACAGGGGGCTATGGCTACACCTTC.

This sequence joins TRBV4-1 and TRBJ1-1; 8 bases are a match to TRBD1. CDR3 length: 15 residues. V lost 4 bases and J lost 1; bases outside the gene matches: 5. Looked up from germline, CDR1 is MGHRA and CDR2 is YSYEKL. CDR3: CASSRPDRENTEAFF. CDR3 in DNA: TGCGCCAGCAGCCGGCCGGACAGGGAGAACACTGAAGCTTTCTTT.

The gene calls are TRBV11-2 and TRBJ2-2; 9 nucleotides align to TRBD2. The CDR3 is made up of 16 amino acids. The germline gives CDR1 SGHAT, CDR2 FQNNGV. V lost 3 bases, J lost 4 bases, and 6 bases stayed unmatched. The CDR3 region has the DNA TGTGCCAGCAGCTTCCGCGGGGGGGACAGCACCGGGGAGCTGTTTTTT. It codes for CASSFRGGDSTGELFF.